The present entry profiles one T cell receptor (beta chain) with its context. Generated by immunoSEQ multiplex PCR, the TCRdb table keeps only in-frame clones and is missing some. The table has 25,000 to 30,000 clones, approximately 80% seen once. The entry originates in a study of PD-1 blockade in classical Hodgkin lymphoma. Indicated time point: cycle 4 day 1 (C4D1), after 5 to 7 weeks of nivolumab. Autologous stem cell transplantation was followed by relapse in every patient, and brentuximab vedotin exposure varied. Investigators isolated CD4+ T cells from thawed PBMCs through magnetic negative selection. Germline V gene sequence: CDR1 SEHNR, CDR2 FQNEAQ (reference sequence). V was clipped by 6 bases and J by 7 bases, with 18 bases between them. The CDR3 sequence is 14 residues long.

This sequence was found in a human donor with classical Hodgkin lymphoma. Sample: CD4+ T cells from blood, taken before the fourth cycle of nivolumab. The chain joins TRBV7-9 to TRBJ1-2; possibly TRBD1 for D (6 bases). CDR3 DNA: TGTGCCAGCAGGCGTTTTAAGGAGGGGGGTGGCTACACCTTC. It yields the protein CASRRFKEGGGYTF. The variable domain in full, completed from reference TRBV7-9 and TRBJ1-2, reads DTGVSQNPRHKITKRGQNVTFRCDPISEHNRLYWYRQTLGQGPEFLTYFQNEAQLEKSRLLSDRFSAERPKGSFSTLEIQRTEQGDSAMYLCASRRFKEGGGYTFGSGTRLTVV.